This T cell receptor (beta chain) was retrieved from a study of CD8 T cells in ankylosing spondylitis. Broader study findings: Blood from ankylosing spondylitis patients appeared to carry a characteristic roughly 8-variant TCR beta motif.

V shed 8 bases, J shed 3 bases, and the junction held 8 bases outside the gene matches. The CDR3 sequence is 14 residues long. Germline CDR1 SNHLY, CDR2 FYNNEI. This clonotype turned up a few times. Its antigen is unknown. Researchers built TCR beta libraries using quantitative 5'-RACE with molecular barcodes. TCRdb processed the 5' RACE reads anew with MiXCR; each CDR3 protein has one entry. The sample includes around 300,000 distinct CDR3 sequences, approximately 10% of them seen just once. The rearrangement joins TRBV2 to TRBJ2-7; 9 positions agree with TRBD1. The sample consisted of blood, either unsorted or a sorted T cell fraction (not recorded which). This TCR was sampled from a female donor with ankylosing spondylitis or in good health (not recorded which). The CDR3 coding sequence is TGTGCCAGCGGAGGGGGACAGGGTGACTACGAGCAGTACTTC. This gives the protein CASGGGQGDYEQYF.